This TCR beta chain appears in the sequencing data of a study of shared clonotypes between healthy human individuals. Study information: Three plates were used per donor for CD4 naive, three for CD4 memory, two for CD8 naive and one for CD8 memory.

CD45RO-negative, CCR7-positively selected cells formed the naive CD8 fraction, excluding terminally differentiated effector memory CD45RA+ cells. Donors were healthy HIV-negative adults without recent acute infections or vaccinations. Findings and limits, study-wide: How much donors shared clonotypes was expected to be affected by sequencing depth.

Each subset's genomic DNA was shared equally among a number of immunoSEQ plates. Assay: immunoSEQ multiplex PCR; the TCRdb copy retains only in-frame clones and omits some. The sample lists hundreds of thousands of clones, about 98% occurring once. As for this clone: The antigen remains undetermined.

The CDR3 extends over 16 amino acids. Germline V gene lookup returns CDR1 SGDLS and CDR2 YYNGEE. After removal of 2 bases from V and 8 bases from J, the junction contained 4 bases not matched to a gene. The chain employs TRBV9 and TRBJ2-1, with 16 bases identical to TRBD2. The clonotype comes from a man aged 30-40 years in good health. The sequenced sample consisted of naive CD8+ T cells sorted from blood. The CDR3 region has the DNA TGTGCCAGCAGCGTGGGGACTAGCGGGAGGGGGGATGAGCAGTTCTTC. This sequence encodes CASSVGTSGRGDEQFF.